One and the same sample provided the 25 T cell receptor beta chains below, sequenced in a study of T-cell memory formation after mild COVID-19. TCRdb re-derived calls from the 5' RACE reads in MiXCR, one entry per CDR3 protein. The sample gives 350,000 or so distinct CDR3 sequences, roughly 21% of which show up once; about an eighth is in the top ten. The sequencing sample was made of PBMCs or a T cell subset sorted from them (not recorded which). The receptors here all came from an adult woman who had mild COVID-19 (a few samples of this study predate the infection). Cell type and time point are not known.

The chain links TRBV19 to TRBJ2-1; possible D gene TRBD2, 7 bases. This CDR3 region has 15 residues. V was trimmed by 5 bases and J by 8 bases, leaving 19 bases between them. Germline V gene sequence: CDR1 LNHDA, CDR2 SQIVND (reference sequence). The CDR3 DNA follows: TGTGCCAGTAGTGGGGCCTGGGGGGGGCGGCATGAGCAGTTCTTC. This encodes CASSGAWGGRHEQFF.

This clonotype was detected a few times. The chain links TRBV28 to TRBJ2-7; 13 nucleotides match TRBD2. V was clipped by 8 bases and J by 2 bases; unmatched bases: 6. This CDR3 is 15 amino acids long. In germline, CDR1 is MDHEN, CDR2 SYDVKM. In DNA form, the CDR3 reads TGTGCCAGCTGGCGACTAGCGGGAGGAACCTACGAGCAGTACTTC. Translating it yields CASWRLAGGTYEQYF.

This clonotype turned up a few times. V gene TRBV12-3 or TRBV12-4 combines with J gene TRBJ2-7, with D perhaps matching TRBD1 (6 bases). Deletions cut 4 bases from V and 0 bases from J, with 13 bases between. The CDR3 consists of 15 residues. The CDR3 region has the DNA TGTGCCAGCAGTTCTCGACAGGAATCCTCCTACGAGCAGTACTTC. Protein sequence: CASSSRQESSYEQYF.

V gene TRBV6-5 combines with J gene TRBJ2-7; D is possibly TRBD1 (6 bases). Per germline, CDR1 MNHEY and CDR2 SVGAGI. Trimming removed 10 bases from V and 0 bases from J, with 13 bases in between. The length of the CDR3 is 13 residues. The CDR3 DNA is TGTGCCAACACTAGGACAGACTCCTACGAGCAGTACTTC. Protein: CANTRTDSYEQYF.

The V call is TRBV24-1, the J call TRBJ2-1; D might be TRBD2 (6 bases). V lost 10 bases, J lost 7 bases, and 28 bases lay in between. Germline CDR1 and CDR2: KGHDR and SFDVKD. CDR3 length: 17 residues. The CDR3 DNA reads TGTGCCACGAGTCCCAGGGCACCGACGGGACTGGAGAATGAGCAGTTCTTC. Its protein is CATSPRAPTGLENEQFF.

The genes are TRBV9 and TRBJ2-5; D call uncertain. V was pared by 2 bases and J by 5 bases, with 10 bases between. The CDR3 totals 13 residues. Germline CDR1 is SGDLS and CDR2 is YYNGEE. The CDR3 region is CASSVGGWETQYF. In nucleotides, the CDR3 is TGTGCCAGCAGCGTGGGCGGTTGGGAGACCCAGTACTTC.

This chain links TRBV7-9 with TRBJ2-3, with 8 positions matching TRBD2. The germline V gene has CDR1 SEHNR and CDR2 FQNEAQ (reference sequence). V lost 5 bases to trimming and J lost 6 bases; unmatched junction nucleotides: 13. The CDR3 has 16 residues. The DNA for the CDR3 is TGTGCCAGCAGCCACGGGGGGACTAGGGCTTCCGATACGCAGTATTTT. Its protein is CASSHGGTRASDTQYF.

The table lists this clonotype with a few counts. The chain carries TRBV7-9 and TRBJ2-7; D possibly matches TRBD1 or TRBD2 (5 bases each). This CDR3 has 14 amino acids. CDR1 is SEHNR, CDR2 FQNEAQ, per germline (reference sequence). Trimming took 5 bases from V and 3 from J, leaving 14 bases between them. This CDR3 reads CASSRRDGNYEQYF. DNA for the CDR3: TGTGCCAGCAGCCGTCGGGACGGCAACTACGAGCAGTACTTC.

CDR3 loop: CASSLDGSAYEQYF. The CDR3 DNA is TGTGCCAGCAGCTTGGACGGGTCGGCCTACGAGCAGTACTTC. This rearrangement joins TRBV5-6 to TRBJ2-7; no firm D call. Per the germline V gene, CDR1 is SGHDT and CDR2 is YYEEEE. The CDR3 sequence is 14 residues long. V lost 0 bases, J lost 2 bases, and 9 bases lay in between.

V usage is TRBV20-1 and J usage is TRBJ2-3; the D gene is possibly TRBD2 (6 bases). The CDR3 has 16 residues. The germline V gene has CDR1 DFQATT and CDR2 SNEGSKA (reference sequence). V was clipped by 0 bases and J by 0 bases, with 13 bases between them. This CDR3 reads CSARDPGGESTDTQYF. The CDR3 DNA reads as TGCAGTGCTAGAGATCCGGGCGGGGAAAGCACAGATACGCAGTATTTT.

This clonotype was detected a few times. This chain connects TRBV5-1 to TRBJ2-3; weak D call: TRBD2 (5 bases). The V end was cut by 3 bases, the J end by 3 bases, with 11 bases between. Germline assignment: CDR1 SGHRS and CDR2 YFSETQ. CDR3 length equals 14 residues. The DNA for the CDR3 is TGCGCCAGCAGCTCCGGACTGGAAACAGATACGCAGTATTTT. Its translation is CASSSGLETDTQYF. Filled out from reference TRBV5-1 and TRBJ2-3, the complete variable domain reads KAGVTQTPRYLIKTRGQQVTLSCSPISGHRSVSWYQQTPGQGLQFLFEYFSETQRNKGNFPGRFSGRQFSNSRSEMNVSTLELGDSALYLCASSSGLETDTQYFGPGTRLTVL.

The rearrangement uses TRBV28 and TRBJ2-2, with a weak D call TRBD1 (6 bases). CDR3 length: 13 residues. The germline gives CDR1 MDHEN, CDR2 SYDVKM. V was shortened by 5 bases and J by 7 bases, with 11 bases between the two germline ends. This CDR3 reads CASSGTGIGELFF. The CDR3 nucleotides read TGTGCCAGCAGTGGCACAGGGATCGGGGAGCTGTTTTTT.

The genes are TRBV15 and TRBJ2-2; D might be TRBD2 (6 bases). Germline CDR1 is LNHNV and CDR2 is YYDKDF (reference sequence). The CDR3 contains 16 residues. Trimming left V 0 bases short and J 7 bases short, with 15 bases between. The CDR3 DNA reads as TGTGCCACCAGCAGAGAGGGGGGAGGTTTTGGCGGGGAGCTGTTTTTT. Its protein product is CATSREGGGFGGELFF.

This chain links TRBV11-2 with TRBJ2-7; 12 bases are a match to TRBD2. Trimming cost V 1 base and J 2 bases; bases outside gene matches: 6. There are 17 residues in the CDR3. Looked up from germline, CDR1 is SGHAT and CDR2 is FQNNGV. CDR3 in amino acids: CASSLGTSGIVAYEQYF. As DNA, the CDR3 is TGTGCCAGCAGCTTAGGGACTAGCGGGATCGTCGCCTACGAGCAGTACTTC.

This clonotype has at least ten counts. The V and J genes are TRBV20-1 and TRBJ2-3, with 14 bases matching TRBD2. Looked up from germline, CDR1 is DFQATT and CDR2 is SNEGSKA (reference sequence). The length of the CDR3 is 16 residues. V lost 6 bases and J lost 4; bases outside the gene matches: 9. Here the CDR3 DNA reads TGCAGTGCGTTGGGGGGACTAGCGGGAGTTTCAGATACGCAGTATTTT. Protein product: CSALGGLAGVSDTQYF.

The chain employs TRBV29-1 and TRBJ2-7; D is ambiguous. The CDR3 is made up of 13 amino acids. CDR1 is SQVTM, CDR2 ANQGSEA, per germline. Trimming left V 4 bases short and J 3 bases short, with 13 bases between. The CDR3 here is CSVGAVESYEQYF. In DNA, the CDR3 is TGCAGCGTTGGCGCGGTAGAAAGCTACGAGCAGTACTTC.

This sequence joins TRBV11-1 and TRBJ1-4; 9 nucleotides align to TRBD1. The germline CDR1 and CDR2 sequences are SGHAT and FQDESV (reference sequence). V trimming: 4 bases; J trimming: 7 bases; junction bases outside the gene matches: 7. CDR3 length equals 15 residues. The DNA for the CDR3 is TGTGCCAGCAGCTCCCCCGGGACAGGGAGTGAAAAACTGTTTTTT. Amino acid sequence: CASSSPGTGSEKLFF. Based on the CDR3 plus reference TRBV11-1 and TRBJ1-4, the full variable domain is EAEVAQSPRYKITEKSQAVAFWCDPISGHATLYWYRQILGQGPELLVQFQDESVVDDSQLPKDRFSAERLKGVDSTLKIQPAELGDSAMYLCASSSPGTGSEKLFFGSGTQLSVL.

The chain has TRBV6-1 and TRBJ2-7, with unresolved D. CDR3 size: 14 residues. Trimming took off 1 base at V and 2 bases at J, with 9 bases between the two ends. Germline lookup yields CDR1 MNHNS and CDR2 SASEGT. CDR3 sequence reads: CASSEEGTAYEQYF. CDR3 sequence (DNA): TGTGCCAGCAGTGAAGAGGGAACCGCCTACGAGCAGTACTTC.

In this sample, this clonotype turned up a few times. The J gene is TRBJ2-7, the V gene TRBV7-3; a weak D match, TRBD2 (5 bases). The germline V gene encodes CDR1 SGHTA and CDR2 FQGTGA. Trimming left V 1 base short and J 12 bases short, with 19 bases between. CDR3 length: 14 residues. This CDR3 reads CASSLNLGIDKPYF. DNA for the CDR3: TGTGCCAGCAGCTTAAATCTCGGGATAGACAAGCCGTACTTC.

V usage is TRBV19 and J usage is TRBJ1-5; D perhaps matches TRBD1 (5 bases). The V end lost 4 bases, the J end lost 2 bases, and 15 bases lay between the germline ends. The CDR3 totals 16 residues. Germline CDR1 reads LNHDA; CDR2 reads SQIVND (reference sequence). CDR3 region: CASSSSLGGGNQPQHF. The CDR3 DNA reads TGTGCCAGTAGTAGTTCCCTCGGGGGGGGCAATCAGCCCCAGCATTTT.

This clonotype was detected a few times. V gene TRBV5-1 combines with J gene TRBJ2-1; the D is unclear. The CDR3 spans 14 residues. The germline V gene has CDR1 SGHRS and CDR2 YFSETQ. Trimming took off 1 base at V and 3 bases at J, with 8 bases between the two ends. The CDR3 DNA follows: TGCGCCAGCAGCTTGATAGAAATCTACAATGAGCAGTTCTTC. Residues: CASSLIEIYNEQFF.

The V gene is TRBV20-1, the J gene TRBJ1-5; TRBD1 might be the D (5 bases). Per germline, CDR1 DFQATT and CDR2 SNEGSKA (reference sequence). The CDR3 runs to 12 residues. V was pared by 8 bases and J by 5 bases, with 13 bases between. CDR3 loop: CSFRTGDQPQHF. As DNA, the CDR3 is TGCAGTTTCCGAACGGGGGATCAGCCCCAGCATTTT.

This chain joins TRBV7-2 and TRBJ2-5, with 10 bases lining up with TRBD2. Trimming cost V 4 bases and J 4 bases; bases outside gene matches: 12. CDR3 length: 17 residues. Germline V gene data show CDR1 as SGHTA and CDR2 as FQGNSA. The CDR3 nucleotides read TGTGCCAGCAGCTCCTATAGCGGGGGGTCCTTCCGAGAGACCCAGTACTTC. This encodes CASSSYSGGSFRETQYF.

This clonotype was observed a handful of times. V gene TRBV5-1 combines with J gene TRBJ2-1; the D gene is possibly TRBD2 (5 bases). The V gene lost 0 bases and the J gene lost 4 bases, with 11 bases spanning the gap. The V gene's germline CDR1 is SGHRS and CDR2 YFSETQ. The CDR3 has 15 residues. DNA of the CDR3: TGCGCCAGCAGCTTGGAGAGGACTTTTTACAATGAGCAGTTCTTC. Residues: CASSLERTFYNEQFF.

This clonotype was seen a handful of times. The chain joins TRBV5-1 to TRBJ2-7, with 7 bases that match TRBD1. Per germline, CDR1 SGHRS and CDR2 YFSETQ. This CDR3 has 14 residues. J lost 5 bases, V lost 6 bases, and 11 bases had no gene match. CDR3 region: CASTTGQTGNEQYF. In DNA, the CDR3 is TGCGCCAGCACGACTGGACAGACAGGGAACGAGCAGTACTTC.